Below are 8 T cell receptor beta chains sequenced from a single sample in a study of T cells in Graves' hyperthyroidism and ophthalmopathy. The CDR3 regions of TCR beta were amplified from RNA transcripts. The TCR CDR3 first-round RT-PCR relied on the HTBI primer set. One entry per CDR3 protein, called by TCRdb with MiXCR from the multiplex PCR reads. The data contain about 350,000 distinct CDR3 sequences, about 15% of them singletons. The sequenced material came from blood. Source of these receptors: a woman aged 25-40 years with Graves' hyperthyroidism.

In this sample, this clonotype turned up many times. V usage is TRBV27 and J usage is TRBJ1-1, with D uncertain. This CDR3 has 14 residues. Germline V gives CDR1 MNHEY, CDR2 SMNVEV (reference sequence). With 7 bases removed from V and 4 bases from J, the gap between germline ends came to 16 bases. The CDR3 region is CASTPGDRVTEAFF. Here the CDR3 DNA reads TGTGCCAGCACCCCCGGGGATCGGGTCACTGAAGCTTTCTTT.

The CDR3 loop reads CATSRLSGRNTGELFF. DNA of the CDR3: TGTGCCACCAGCAGACTTAGCGGGAGGAACACCGGGGAGCTGTTTTTT. V is TRBV15 and J is TRBJ2-2, with TRBD2 identical over 9 bases. Germline trimming cut 2 bases from V and 1 base from J; bases unmatched to any gene: 2. Germline V lookup: CDR1 LNHNV, CDR2 YYDKDF (reference sequence). The CDR3 loop spans 16 amino acids.

Ten or more counts support this clonotype. This chain uses TRBV20-1 with TRBJ2-1; D is possibly TRBD2 (6 bases). From germline, CDR1 is DFQATT and CDR2 SNEGSKA (reference sequence). The CDR3 spans 18 residues. The ends were cut back, 3 bases at V and 4 bases at J, with 25 bases in the middle. The CDR3 sequence is CSASRAGPLKELYNEQFF. The CDR3 DNA sequence: TGCAGTGCTAGTCGGGCGGGACCGCTCAAAGAGCTATACAATGAGCAGTTCTTC.

This clonotype was picked up a small number of times. The chain carries TRBV6-4 and TRBJ2-1; 7 nucleotides align to TRBD2. The CDR3 is made up of 16 amino acids. With V trimmed by 5 bases and J by 3 bases, 10 bases remained unmatched. Per germline, CDR1 MRHNA and CDR2 SNTAGT. CDR3 amino acids: CASSYGAGVCYNEQFF. The CDR3 nucleotides are TGTGCCAGCAGTTACGGGGCGGGAGTGTGCTACAATGAGCAGTTCTTC.

This clonotype appeared many times. The V and J genes are TRBV6-5 and TRBJ2-7, with 7 bases fitting TRBD2. The CDR3 sequence is 18 residues long. Germline V lookup: CDR1 MNHEY, CDR2 SVGAGI. Trimming took 1 base from V and 4 from J; bases not matched to a gene: 16. The CDR3 DNA follows: TGTGCCAGCAGTTACTTATGGGGCGCTGGGGCGGGAGATTACGAGCAGTACTTC. Amino acids: CASSYLWGAGAGDYEQYF.

This clonotype was counted at least ten times. The chain carries TRBV28 and TRBJ1-2; TRBD1 might be the D (5 bases). Trimming pared 8 bases from V and 2 bases from J, leaving 9 bases between. Germline CDR1 and CDR2: MDHEN and SYDVKM. The CDR3 loop spans 12 amino acids. In nucleotides, the CDR3 is TGTGCCAGCCAGGACAACAACTATGGCTACACCTTC. Its protein is CASQDNNYGYTF.

A few counts support this clonotype. V and J are TRBV7-2 and TRBJ2-6; D possibly corresponds to TRBD1 (6 bases). Trimming took off 1 base at V and 4 bases at J, with 14 bases between the two ends. The CDR3 spans 17 residues. Germline V gene lookup returns CDR1 SGHTA and CDR2 FQGNSA. In nucleotides, the CDR3 is TGTGCCAGCAGCTTAGGGGTTACAGGGTCCGGGGCCAACGTCCTGACTTTC. Residues: CASSLGVTGSGANVLTF.

The chain is built from TRBV19 and TRBJ2-1; no clear D. Per the germline V gene, CDR1 is LNHDA and CDR2 is SQIVND (reference sequence). This CDR3 has 15 residues. The ends were cut back, 3 bases at V and 0 bases at J, with 9 bases in the middle. The CDR3 nucleotides are TGTGCCAGTAGTATGGTCGGATTCTCCTACAATGAGCAGTTCTTC. Encoded protein: CASSMVGFSYNEQFF.